One sample yielded the 19 T cell receptor beta chains listed below, sequenced in a study of OX40 agonist ivuxolimab in advanced cancers. Assay: immunoSEQ multiplex PCR; the TCRdb copy retains only in-frame clones and omits some. The table has about 28,000 clones, almost 80% seen once; the top ten hold around 10%. Sequenced here: CD4+ or CD8+ T cells sorted from blood, sampled in a trial of the OX40 agonist ivuxolimab. Receptor source: an adult with an advanced solid tumor such as melanoma, head and neck, liver or kidney cancer.

The rearrangement joins TRBV4-3 to TRBJ2-7; TRBD1 might be the D (5 bases). The CDR3 runs to 13 residues. Between the trimmed V and J ends, which lost 5 bases and 3 bases, there was a span of 11 bases. CDR1 is LGHNA, CDR2 YSLEER, per germline. In DNA form, the CDR3 reads TGCGCCAGCAGCGACAGTTGGGGCTACGAGCAGTACTTC. Residues: CASSDSWGYEQYF.

This chain uses TRBV4-3 with TRBJ1-4; TRBD1 agrees at 7 bases. Germline V gene sequence: CDR1 LGHNA, CDR2 YSLEER. V was pared by 0 bases and J by 3 bases, with 4 bases of the junction left unmatched. The CDR3 covers 16 residues. The CDR3 nucleotides read TGCGCCAGCAGCCAAGACTCAGGGGGTTCTAATGAAAAACTGTTTTTT. Translating it yields CASSQDSGGSNEKLFF.

This chain joins TRBV4-3 and TRBJ2-7, with a possible D match to TRBD2 (5 bases). CDR3 length equals 15 residues. With 0 bases removed from V and 4 bases from J, the gap between germline ends came to 13 bases. From germline, CDR1 is LGHNA and CDR2 YSLEER. CDR3 amino acids: CASSQEVEGVYEQYF. CDR3 sequence (DNA): TGCGCCAGCAGCCAAGAGGTCGAGGGAGTTTACGAGCAGTACTTC.

This chain joins TRBV6-1 and TRBJ1-5, with unresolved D. The CDR3 loop spans 15 amino acids. CDR1 is MNHNS, CDR2 SASEGT, per germline. Trimming took off 6 bases at V and 3 bases at J, with 15 bases between the two ends. The CDR3 DNA follows: TGTGCCAGCAGGTTGGGTCTCAGGCCCAATCAGCCCCAGCATTTT. It translates to CASRLGLRPNQPQHF.

CDR3 sequence reads: CANTGLTWVRSNQPQHF. The CDR3 nucleotides are TGTGCCAATACAGGGCTGACCTGGGTAAGGAGCAATCAGCCCCAGCATTTT. V and J are TRBV19 and TRBJ1-5; D possibly corresponds to TRBD1 (6 bases). V was cut by 10 bases and J by 1 base, with 23 bases left in between. CDR3 length equals 17 residues. The germline V gene encodes CDR1 LNHDA and CDR2 SQIVND (reference sequence).

The rearrangement joins TRBV19 to TRBJ2-1; D uncertain. The germline CDR1 and CDR2 sequences are LNHDA and SQIVND (reference sequence). Trimming took 5 bases from V and 0 from J, leaving 11 bases between them. This CDR3 is built from 15 residues. In DNA form, the CDR3 reads TGTGCCAGTAGTCCTAACCTGGGCTCCTACAATGAGCAGTTCTTC. Protein sequence: CASSPNLGSYNEQFF.

The rearrangement links TRBV30 to TRBJ2-7; unclear D gene. The CDR3 is 14 residues long. V was clipped by 4 bases and J by 3 bases, with 16 bases between them. Germline assignment: CDR1 GTSNPN and CDR2 SVGIG (reference sequence). The CDR3 DNA reads as TGTGCCTGGAATTGGGCCCCGAGGAGCTACGAGCAGTACTTC. Translated, it gives CAWNWAPRSYEQYF.

The chain links TRBV5-1 to TRBJ2-5, with 13 positions matching TRBD2. CDR1 is SGHRS and CDR2 is YFSETQ in the germline V gene. V lost 2 bases, J lost 3 bases, and 1 base stayed unmatched. The CDR3 covers 15 residues. CDR3: CASSFGLAGEETQYF. Written as DNA, the CDR3 is TGCGCCAGCAGCTTCGGACTAGCGGGGGAAGAGACCCAGTACTTC. The entire variable domain, with the rest obtained from reference TRBV5-1 and TRBJ2-5, is as follows: KAGVTQTPRYLIKTRGQQVTLSCSPISGHRSVSWYQQTPGQGLQFLFEYFSETQRNKGNFPGRFSGRQFSNSRSEMNVSTLELGDSALYLCASSFGLAGEETQYFGPGTRLLVL.

The chain recombines TRBV7-9 with TRBJ2-1; no clear D. CDR1 is SEHNR and CDR2 is FQNEAQ in the germline V gene (reference sequence). V was cut by 1 base and J by 0 bases, with 10 bases left in between. The CDR3 has 16 amino acids. The CDR3 sequence is CASSLETTISYNEQFF. The CDR3 coding sequence is TGTGCCAGCAGCTTAGAAACTACCATCTCCTACAATGAGCAGTTCTTC.

The rearrangement joins TRBV6-5 to TRBJ1-2, with TRBD1 as a possible D gene (5 bases). This CDR3 is 15 amino acids long. The ends were cut back, 2 bases at V and 10 bases at J, with 20 bases in the middle. Germline CDR1 reads MNHEY; CDR2 reads SVGAGI. The CDR3 here is CASSYSGARRVDYTF. The CDR3 DNA sequence: TGTGCCAGCAGTTACAGCGGGGCCCGGCGAGTCGACTACACCTTC.

V usage is TRBV9 and J usage is TRBJ2-1; 12 bases map to TRBD2. Germline CDR1 SGDLS, CDR2 YYNGEE. Losses at the gene ends were 4 bases for V and 8 bases for J; bases not matched to a gene: 10. CDR3 size: 16 residues. The CDR3 protein is CASSLHLAGGHDEQFF. For the CDR3, the DNA is TGTGCCAGCAGCCTCCATCTAGCGGGGGGGCACGATGAGCAGTTCTTC.

V usage is TRBV7-2 and J usage is TRBJ1-1; tentative D call: TRBD1 (6 bases). The germline V and J ends were trimmed by 2 bases and 5 bases, with 18 bases remaining between them. The CDR3 is 16 residues long. The germline gives CDR1 SGHTA, CDR2 FQGNSA. The CDR3 sequence: CASSLQTGHFQTEAFF. CDR3 sequence (DNA): TGTGCCAGCAGCTTACAGACAGGACACTTCCAGACTGAAGCTTTCTTT.

This chain uses TRBV7-8 with TRBJ2-3; no reliable D call. This CDR3 region has 15 residues. Germline-derived CDR1 and CDR2 are SGHVS and FQNEAQ. Trimming took off 1 base at V and 0 bases at J, with 8 bases between the two ends. CDR3 nucleotide sequence: TGTGCCAGCAGCTTAGTCCCGGTTAGCACAGATACGCAGTATTTT. Amino acids: CASSLVPVSTDTQYF.

This clone was seen more than once but under ten times. V and J are TRBV28 and TRBJ2-5; 9 bases align to TRBD1. Losses at the gene ends were 1 base for V and 3 bases for J; bases not matched to a gene: 3. This CDR3 spans 15 amino acids. Germline V lookup: CDR1 MDHEN, CDR2 SYDVKM. CDR3 nucleotides: TGTGCCAGCAGTTTATACGGGACAGGGAAAGAGACCCAGTACTTC. It is translated as CASSLYGTGKETQYF.

The rearrangement links TRBV27 to TRBJ2-7; 10 bases line up with TRBD2. CDR1 is MNHEY, CDR2 SMNVEV, per germline (reference sequence). Losses at the gene ends were 1 base for V and 3 bases for J; bases not matched to a gene: 0. CDR3 length equals 14 residues. The CDR3 DNA follows: TGTGCCAGCAGTTTATTAGCGGGGGGCTACGAGCAGTACTTC. Protein product: CASSLLAGGYEQYF.

The rearrangement links TRBV2 to TRBJ2-4; D remains unclear. Per the germline V gene, CDR1 is SNHLY and CDR2 is FYNNEI. V lost 8 bases and J 0 bases, leaving 8 bases between the germline ends. CDR3 length equals 13 residues. The CDR3 protein is CASGETAKNIQYF. The CDR3 DNA reads TGTGCCAGCGGCGAGACAGCCAAAAACATTCAGTACTTC. Variable domain in full (rest from reference TRBV2 and TRBJ2-4): EPEVTQTPSHQVTQMGQEVILRCVPISNHLYFYWYRQILGQKVEFLVSFYNNEISEKSEIFDDQFSVERPDGSNFTLKIRSTKLEDSAMYFCASGETAKNIQYFGAGTRLSVL.

By share, this clone counts as medium-sized. The CDR3 reads CASSVAYRGLEQYF. The CDR3 coding sequence is TGTGCCAGCAGCGTGGCCTACAGGGGTCTCGAGCAGTACTTC. J is TRBJ2-7 and V is TRBV9, with 7 bases that match TRBD1. Trimming took 2 bases from V and 6 from J; bases not matched to a gene: 8. The CDR3 consists of 14 residues. CDR1 and CDR2 (germline): SGDLS, YYNGEE.

The J gene is TRBJ1-2, the V gene TRBV4-1; possibly TRBD1 for D (6 bases). This CDR3 is built from 15 residues. Between the trimmed V and J ends, which lost 0 bases and 5 bases, there was a span of 13 bases. Germline V gives CDR1 MGHRA, CDR2 YSYEKL. DNA of the CDR3: TGCGCCAGCAGCCAAGATCAGGGGCCCTCGTATGGCTACACCTTC. Its protein product is CASSQDQGPSYGYTF.

This chain connects TRBV11-2 to TRBJ2-7, with a weak D call TRBD1 (5 bases). Trimming removed 1 base from V and 3 bases from J, with 7 bases in between. The CDR3 runs 13 residues. CDR1 and CDR2 (germline): SGHAT, FQNNGV. As DNA, the CDR3 is TGTGCCAGCAGCTTAGCGACAGACTACGAGCAGTACTTC. It specifies CASSLATDYEQYF.